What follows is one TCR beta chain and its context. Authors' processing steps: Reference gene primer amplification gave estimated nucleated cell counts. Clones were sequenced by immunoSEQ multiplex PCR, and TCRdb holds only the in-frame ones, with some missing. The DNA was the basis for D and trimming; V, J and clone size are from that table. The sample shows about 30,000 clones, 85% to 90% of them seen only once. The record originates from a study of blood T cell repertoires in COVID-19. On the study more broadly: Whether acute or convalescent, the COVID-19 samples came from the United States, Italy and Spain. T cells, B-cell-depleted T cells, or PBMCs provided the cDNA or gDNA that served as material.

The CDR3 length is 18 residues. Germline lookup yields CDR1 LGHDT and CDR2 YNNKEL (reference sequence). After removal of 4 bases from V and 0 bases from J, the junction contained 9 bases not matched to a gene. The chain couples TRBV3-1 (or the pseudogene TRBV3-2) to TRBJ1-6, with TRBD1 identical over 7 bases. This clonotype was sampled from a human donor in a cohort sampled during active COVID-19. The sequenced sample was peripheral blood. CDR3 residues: CASSRDVQGSSYNSPLHF. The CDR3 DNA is TGTGCCAGCAGCCGCGACGTACAGGGGAGCTCCTATAATTCACCCCTCCACTTT.